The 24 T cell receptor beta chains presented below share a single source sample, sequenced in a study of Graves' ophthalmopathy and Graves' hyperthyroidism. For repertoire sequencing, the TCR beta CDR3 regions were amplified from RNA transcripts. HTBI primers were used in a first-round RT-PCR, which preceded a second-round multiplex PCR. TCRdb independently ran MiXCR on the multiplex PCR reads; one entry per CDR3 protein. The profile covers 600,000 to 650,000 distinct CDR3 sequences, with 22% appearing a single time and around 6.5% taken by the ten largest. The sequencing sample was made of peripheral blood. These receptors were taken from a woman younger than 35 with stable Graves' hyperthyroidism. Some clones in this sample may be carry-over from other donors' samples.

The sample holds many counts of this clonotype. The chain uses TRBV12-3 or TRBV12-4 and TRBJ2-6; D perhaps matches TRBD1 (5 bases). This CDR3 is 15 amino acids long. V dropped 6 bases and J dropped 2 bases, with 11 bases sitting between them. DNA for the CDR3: TGTGCCAGCAGCCCTGTAGGGGCTGGGGCCAACGTCCTGACTTTC. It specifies CASSPVGAGANVLTF.

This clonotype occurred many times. CDR3: CASRGSPGQIHTEAFF. The CDR3 coding sequence is TGTGCCAGCAGGGGGTCTCCGGGACAAATCCACACTGAAGCTTTCTTT. The chain employs TRBV2 and TRBJ1-1, with D maybe TRBD1 (6 bases). In germline, CDR1 is SNHLY, CDR2 FYNNEI. Trimming left V 6 bases short and J 3 bases short, with 20 bases between. This CDR3 region has 16 residues.

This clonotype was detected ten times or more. In DNA, the CDR3 is TGCAGCGTGGTGGGGGAGTATGCCTATGGCTACACCTTC. As protein: CSVVGEYAYGYTF. The chain is built from TRBV29-1 and TRBJ1-2; D is possibly TRBD1 (5 bases). The germline V and J ends were trimmed by 6 bases and 4 bases, with 15 bases remaining between them. CDR3 size: 13 residues. From germline, CDR1 is SQVTM and CDR2 ANQGSEA.

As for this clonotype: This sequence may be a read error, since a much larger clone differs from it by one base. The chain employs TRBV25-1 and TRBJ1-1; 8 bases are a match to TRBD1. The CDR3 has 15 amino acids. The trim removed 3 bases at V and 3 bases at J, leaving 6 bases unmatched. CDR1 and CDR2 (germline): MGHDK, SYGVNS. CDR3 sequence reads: CASSEPQGGDTEAFF. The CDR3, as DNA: TGTGCCAGCAGTGAGCCACAGGGGGGGGACACTGAAGCTTTCTTT.

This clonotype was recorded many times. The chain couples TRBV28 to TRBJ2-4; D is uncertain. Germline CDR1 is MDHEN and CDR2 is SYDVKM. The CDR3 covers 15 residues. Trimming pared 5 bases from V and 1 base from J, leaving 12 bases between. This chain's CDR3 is CASSIYPLAKNIQYF. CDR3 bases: TGTGCCAGCAGTATTTATCCACTGGCCAAAAACATTCAGTACTTC.

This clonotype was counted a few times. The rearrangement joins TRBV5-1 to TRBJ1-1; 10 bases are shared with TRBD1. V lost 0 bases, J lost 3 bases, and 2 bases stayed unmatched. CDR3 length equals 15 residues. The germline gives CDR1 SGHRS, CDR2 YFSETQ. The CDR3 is CASSLGDRGHTEAFF. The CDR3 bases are TGCGCCAGCAGCTTGGGTGACAGGGGGCACACTGAAGCTTTCTTT.

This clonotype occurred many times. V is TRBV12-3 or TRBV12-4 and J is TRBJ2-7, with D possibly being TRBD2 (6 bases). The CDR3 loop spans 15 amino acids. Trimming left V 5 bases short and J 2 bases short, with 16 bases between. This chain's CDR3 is CASSPTRSPTYEQYF. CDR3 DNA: TGTGCCAGCAGTCCGACTAGGAGCCCAACCTACGAGCAGTACTTC.

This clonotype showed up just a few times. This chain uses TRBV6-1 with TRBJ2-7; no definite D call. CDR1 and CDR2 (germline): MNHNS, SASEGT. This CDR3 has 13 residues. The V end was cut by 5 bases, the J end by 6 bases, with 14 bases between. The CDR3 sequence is CASSPRTSSEQYF. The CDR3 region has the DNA TGTGCCAGCAGTCCCCGGACCAGCTCCGAGCAGTACTTC.

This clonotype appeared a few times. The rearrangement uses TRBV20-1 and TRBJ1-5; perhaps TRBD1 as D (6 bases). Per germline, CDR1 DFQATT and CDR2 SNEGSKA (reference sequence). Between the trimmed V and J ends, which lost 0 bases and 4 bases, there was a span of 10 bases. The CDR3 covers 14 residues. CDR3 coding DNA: TGCAGTGCTAGAGAGGGCAGGGGAAATCAGCCCCAGCATTTT. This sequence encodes CSAREGRGNQPQHF.

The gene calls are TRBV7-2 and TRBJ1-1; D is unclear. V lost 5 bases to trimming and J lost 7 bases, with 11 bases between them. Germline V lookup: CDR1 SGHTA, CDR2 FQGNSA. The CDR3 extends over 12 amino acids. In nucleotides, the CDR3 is TGTGCCAGCAGCCTTTCGCGGGGTGAAGCTTTCTTT. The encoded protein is CASSLSRGEAFF. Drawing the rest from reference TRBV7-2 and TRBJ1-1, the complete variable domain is GAGVSQSPSNKVTEKGKDVELRCDPISGHTALYWYRQSLGQGLEFLIYFQGNSAPDKSGLPSDRFSAERTGGSVSTLTIQRTQQEDSAVYLCASSLSRGEAFFGQGTRLTVV.

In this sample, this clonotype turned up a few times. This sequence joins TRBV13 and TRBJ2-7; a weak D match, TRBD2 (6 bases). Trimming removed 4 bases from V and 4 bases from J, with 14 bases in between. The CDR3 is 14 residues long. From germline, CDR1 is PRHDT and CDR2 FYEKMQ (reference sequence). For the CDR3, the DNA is TGTGCCAGCAGCTCGTCAGGAGGGTTATACGAGCAGTACTTC. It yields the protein CASSSSGGLYEQYF.

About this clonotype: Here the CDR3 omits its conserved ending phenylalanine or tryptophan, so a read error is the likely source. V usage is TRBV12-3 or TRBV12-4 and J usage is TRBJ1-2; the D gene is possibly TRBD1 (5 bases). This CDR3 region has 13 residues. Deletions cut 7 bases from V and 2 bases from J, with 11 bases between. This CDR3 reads CASTHRDNYGYTY. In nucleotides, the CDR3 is TGTGCCAGCACCCACCGGGACAACTATGGCTACACCTAC.

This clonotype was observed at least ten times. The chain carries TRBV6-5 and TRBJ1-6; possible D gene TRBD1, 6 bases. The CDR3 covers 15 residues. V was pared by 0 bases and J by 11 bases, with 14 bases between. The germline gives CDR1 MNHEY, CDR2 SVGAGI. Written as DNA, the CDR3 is TGTGCCAGCAGTTACTCGGACAGATCGGTAGCACCCCTCCACTTT. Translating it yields CASSYSDRSVAPLHF.

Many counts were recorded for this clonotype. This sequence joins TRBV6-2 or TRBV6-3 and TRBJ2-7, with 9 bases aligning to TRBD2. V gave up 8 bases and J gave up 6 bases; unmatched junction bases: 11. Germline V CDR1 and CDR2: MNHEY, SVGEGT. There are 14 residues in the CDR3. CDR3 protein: CASLERGALLEQYF. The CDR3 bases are TGTGCCAGCCTAGAGCGGGGGGCCCTACTCGAGCAGTACTTC.

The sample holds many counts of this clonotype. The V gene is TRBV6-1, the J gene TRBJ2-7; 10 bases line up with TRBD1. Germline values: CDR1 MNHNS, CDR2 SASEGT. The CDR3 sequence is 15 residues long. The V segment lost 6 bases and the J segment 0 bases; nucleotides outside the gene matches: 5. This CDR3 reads CASRGTGVGSYEQYF. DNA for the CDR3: TGTGCCAGCAGGGGGACAGGGGTGGGCTCCTACGAGCAGTACTTC.

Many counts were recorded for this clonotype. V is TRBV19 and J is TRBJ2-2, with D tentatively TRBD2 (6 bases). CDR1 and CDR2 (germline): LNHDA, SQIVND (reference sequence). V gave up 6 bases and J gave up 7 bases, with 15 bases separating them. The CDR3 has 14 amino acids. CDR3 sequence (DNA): TGTGCCAGTAGATGGTGGGGAGGCGACGGGGAGCTGTTTTTT. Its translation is CASRWWGGDGELFF. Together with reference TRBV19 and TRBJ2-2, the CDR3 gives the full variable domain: DGGITQSPKYLFRKEGQNVTLSCEQNLNHDAMYWYRQDPGQGLRLIYYSQIVNDFQKGDIAEGYSVSREKKESFPLTVTSAQKNPTAFYLCASRWWGGDGELFFGEGSRLTVL.

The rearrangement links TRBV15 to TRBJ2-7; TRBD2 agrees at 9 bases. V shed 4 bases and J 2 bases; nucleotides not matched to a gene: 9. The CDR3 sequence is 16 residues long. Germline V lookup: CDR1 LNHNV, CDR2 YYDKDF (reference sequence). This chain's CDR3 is CATSTSTRGGTYEQYF. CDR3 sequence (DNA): TGTGCCACCAGCACCTCTACGCGGGGGGGCACCTACGAGCAGTACTTC.

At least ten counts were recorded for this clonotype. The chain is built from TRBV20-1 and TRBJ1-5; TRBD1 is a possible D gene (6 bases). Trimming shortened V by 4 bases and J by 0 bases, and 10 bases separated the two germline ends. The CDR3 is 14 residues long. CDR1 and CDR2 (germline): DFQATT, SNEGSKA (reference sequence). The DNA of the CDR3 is TGCAGTGCTACAGGGGAGAATAGCAATCAGCCCCAGCATTTT. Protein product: CSATGENSNQPQHF.

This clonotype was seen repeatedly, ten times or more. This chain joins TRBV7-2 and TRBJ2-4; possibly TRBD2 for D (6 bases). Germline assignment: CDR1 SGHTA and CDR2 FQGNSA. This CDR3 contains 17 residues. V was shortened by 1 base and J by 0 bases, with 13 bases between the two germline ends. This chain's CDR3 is CASSLVGGALAKNIQYF. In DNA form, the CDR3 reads TGTGCCAGCAGCTTAGTGGGCGGGGCTTTAGCCAAAAACATTCAGTACTTC.

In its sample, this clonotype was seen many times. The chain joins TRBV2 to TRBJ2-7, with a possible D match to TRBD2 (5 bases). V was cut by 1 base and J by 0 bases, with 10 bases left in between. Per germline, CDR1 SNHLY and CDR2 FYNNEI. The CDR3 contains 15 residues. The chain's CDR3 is CASSEGGFSSYEQYF. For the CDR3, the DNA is TGTGCCAGCAGTGAAGGAGGGTTTAGCTCCTACGAGCAGTACTTC.

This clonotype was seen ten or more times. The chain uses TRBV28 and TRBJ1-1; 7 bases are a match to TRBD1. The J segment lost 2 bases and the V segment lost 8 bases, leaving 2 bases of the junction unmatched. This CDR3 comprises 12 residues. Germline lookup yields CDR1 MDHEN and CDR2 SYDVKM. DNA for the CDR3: TGTGCCAGCGGGACAGTCAACACTGAAGCTTTCTTT. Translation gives CASGTVNTEAFF.

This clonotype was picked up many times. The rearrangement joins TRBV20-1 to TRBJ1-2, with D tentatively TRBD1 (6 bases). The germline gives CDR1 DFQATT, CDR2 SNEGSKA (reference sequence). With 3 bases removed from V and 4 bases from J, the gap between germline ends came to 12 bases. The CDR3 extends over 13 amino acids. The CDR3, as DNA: TGCAGTGCTAGCCGGGGGCGAGGCTATGGCTACACCTTC. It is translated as CSASRGRGYGYTF.

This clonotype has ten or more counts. CDR3 region: CAIRVLGVQGYTF. DNA of the CDR3: TGTGCCATCAGAGTTCTCGGGGTTCAGGGCTACACCTTC. V and J are TRBV10-3 and TRBJ1-2; D unresolved. Between the trimmed V and J ends, which lost 6 bases and 8 bases, there was a span of 16 bases. The CDR3 has 13 amino acids. The germline gives CDR1 ENHRY, CDR2 SYGVKD.

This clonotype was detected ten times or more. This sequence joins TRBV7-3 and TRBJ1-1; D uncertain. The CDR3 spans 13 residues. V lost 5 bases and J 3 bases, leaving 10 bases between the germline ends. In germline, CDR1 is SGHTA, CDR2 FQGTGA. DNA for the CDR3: TGTGCCAGCAGCATGCAACGGGACACTGAAGCTTTCTTT. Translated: CASSMQRDTEAFF.